The 27 T cell receptor beta chains below come from one sample, sequenced in a study of blood T cell repertoires in COVID-19. TCRdb's copy holds only in-frame clones and misses some; the assay was immunoSEQ multiplex PCR. The sample lists about 400,000 clones; roughly 88% were seen once. Sequencing was done on a sample of PBMCs or T cells enriched from blood (not recorded which). Source of these receptors: a woman aged 40-49 years with acute COVID-19.

The CDR3 loop is CASTGGSEAFF. CDR3 in DNA: TGCGCCAGCACCGGGGGTAGTGAAGCTTTCTTT. The chain joins TRBV5-1 to TRBJ1-1; a possible D gene is TRBD1 (5 bases). The CDR3 totals 11 residues. V was clipped by 6 bases and J by 7 bases, with 10 bases between them. The germline V gene encodes CDR1 SGHRS and CDR2 YFSETQ. Full variable domain (remainder filled in from reference TRBV5-1 and TRBJ1-1): KAGVTQTPRYLIKTRGQQVTLSCSPISGHRSVSWYQQTPGQGLQFLFEYFSETQRNKGNFPGRFSGRQFSNSRSEMNVSTLELGDSALYLCASTGGSEAFFGQGTRLTVV.

The genes are TRBV18 and TRBJ1-5; 7 bases map to TRBD1. The CDR3 contains 15 residues. V gave up 6 bases and J gave up 3 bases; unmatched junction bases: 8. Germline loops: CDR1 KGHSH, CDR2 LQKENI. DNA of the CDR3: TGTGCCAGCTCGGAAGGACAGGCCCCCAATCAGCCCCAGCATTTT. Protein product: CASSEGQAPNQPQHF.

V and J are TRBV19 and TRBJ1-1, with 7 bases matching TRBD1. This CDR3 spans 14 amino acids. The V gene end was trimmed by 4 bases and the J gene end by 3 bases; junction bases not matched to a gene: 5. Looked up from germline, CDR1 is LNHDA and CDR2 is SQIVND (reference sequence). CDR3: CASSTRTGHTEAFF. The DNA for the CDR3 is TGTGCCAGTAGTACTCGGACAGGACACACTGAAGCTTTCTTT.

This clone was observed a single time. The chain employs TRBV27 and TRBJ1-4, with a weak D call TRBD1 (5 bases). The germline V gene has CDR1 MNHEY and CDR2 SMNVEV (reference sequence). The CDR3 totals 13 residues. Deletions cut 6 bases from V and 7 bases from J, with 12 bases between. The CDR3 nucleotides read TGTGCCAGCAGGCGGGGCCTTGGTGAAAAACTGTTTTTT. Translation gives CASRRGLGEKLFF.

The chain carries TRBV4-2 and TRBJ1-4; D ambiguous. Trimming left V 3 bases short and J 8 bases short, with 13 bases between. This CDR3 spans 14 amino acids. In germline, CDR1 is LGHNA, CDR2 YNFKEQ. The CDR3 sequence is CASSQARDKEKLFF. The CDR3 nucleotides read TGTGCCAGCAGCCAGGCCAGAGACAAAGAAAAACTGTTTTTT.

The genes are TRBV3-1 (or the pseudogene TRBV3-2) and TRBJ1-3; a possible D gene is TRBD1 (5 bases). Trimming removed 7 bases at V and 4 bases at J, with 14 bases between. This CDR3 comprises 14 residues. Germline CDR1 reads LGHDT; CDR2 reads YNNKEL (reference sequence). CDR3 residues: CASTSLGPGNTIYF. CDR3 bases: TGTGCCAGCACCTCTCTGGGGCCCGGAAACACCATATATTTT.

The chain is built from TRBV30 and TRBJ1-4; 9 nucleotides line up with TRBD1. Per the germline V gene, CDR1 is GTSNPN and CDR2 is SVGIG (reference sequence). The CDR3 sequence is 16 residues long. The J segment lost 7 bases and the V segment lost 2 bases, leaving 11 bases of the junction unmatched. CDR3 nucleotide sequence: TGTGCCTGGAGTCCAAACCAGGGACAGGGTCGTGAAAAACTGTTTTTT. Its protein product is CAWSPNQGQGREKLFF.

The rearrangement links TRBV30 to TRBJ2-3, with D possibly being TRBD2 (8 bases). Trimming left V 2 bases short and J 3 bases short, with 15 bases between. The CDR3 is 15 residues long. In germline, CDR1 is GTSNPN, CDR2 SVGIG (reference sequence). The CDR3 DNA follows: TGTGCCTGGAGTCGGGAGGGGGCGCGGACAGATACGCAGTATTTT. Translating gives CAWSREGARTDTQYF.

The chain links TRBV5-8 to TRBJ1-5; the D gene is possibly TRBD1 (6 bases). CDR1 and CDR2 (germline): SGHTS, YDEGEE. V gave up 0 bases and J gave up 5 bases, with 12 bases separating them. The CDR3 is 15 amino acids. The CDR3, as DNA: TGTGCCAGCAGCTTGGTCAACAGGGATGATCAGCCCCAGCATTTT. Its translation: CASSLVNRDDQPQHF.

The chain has TRBV7-2 and TRBJ1-3, with D possibly being TRBD1 (6 bases). Germline assignment: CDR1 SGHTA and CDR2 FQGNSA. The CDR3 runs 14 residues. V dropped 4 bases and J dropped 2 bases, with 9 bases sitting between them. The CDR3 sequence: CASSSHRAGNTIYF. The DNA for the CDR3 is TGTGCCAGCAGCTCCCACAGGGCTGGAAACACCATATATTTT.

The rearrangement joins TRBV18 to TRBJ1-2, with 7 bases identical to TRBD1. Germline trimming cut 5 bases from V and 10 bases from J; bases unmatched to any gene: 7. The CDR3 has 12 amino acids. The germline CDR1 and CDR2 sequences are KGHSH and LQKENI. CDR3 sequence: CASSAQGQFYTF. The CDR3 DNA follows: TGTGCCAGCTCAGCGCAGGGACAGTTCTACACCTTC.

The V call is TRBV14, the J call TRBJ2-2; D ambiguous. The V gene lost 1 base and the J gene lost 0 bases, with 6 bases spanning the gap. This CDR3 comprises 15 residues. Germline V gene lookup returns CDR1 SGHDN and CDR2 FVKESK. CDR3: CASSQALTNTGELFF. The CDR3 DNA follows: TGTGCCAGCAGCCAAGCGTTAACGAACACCGGGGAGCTGTTTTTT.

The chain uses TRBV5-6 and TRBJ1-5; D gene ambiguous. Germline CDR1 reads SGHDT; CDR2 reads YYEEEE. V dropped 0 bases and J dropped 4 bases, with 14 bases sitting between them. The CDR3 extends over 16 amino acids. The CDR3 nucleotides are TGTGCCAGCAGCTTGGTGGGAGGGCGAGGGAATCAGCCCCAGCATTTT. The encoded protein is CASSLVGGRGNQPQHF.

V is TRBV4-2 and J is TRBJ2-1, with a tentative D call TRBD1 (6 bases). Trimming stripped 1 base from V and 10 bases from J, with 17 bases between. CDR3 length equals 15 residues. Germline V CDR1 and CDR2: LGHNA, YNFKEQ. The CDR3 nucleotides are TGTGCCAGCAGCCAAGTGTTACAGGGAGAGGGGGAGCAGTTCTTC. It specifies CASSQVLQGEGEQFF.

The V and J genes are TRBV10-2 and TRBJ2-7; TRBD2 aligns across 12 bases. Per germline, CDR1 WSHSY and CDR2 SAAADI. The V and J ends lost 6 bases and 3 bases, in that order; junction bases with no gene match: 6. This CDR3 region has 15 residues. CDR3 protein: CASSKAGLAGYEQYF. As DNA, the CDR3 is TGCGCCAGCAGCAAAGCGGGACTAGCGGGCTACGAGCAGTACTTC.

This clone turned up a few times. The chain has TRBV7-2 and TRBJ1-5; D is unclear. This CDR3 spans 13 amino acids. CDR1 is SGHTA, CDR2 FQGNSA, per germline. Trimming removed 1 base from V and 7 bases from J, with 8 bases in between. The CDR3 loop reads CASSLGPEQPQHF. The CDR3 nucleotides read TGTGCCAGCAGCTTAGGCCCAGAACAGCCCCAGCATTTT.

This chain joins TRBV2 and TRBJ1-2; 7 bases map to TRBD1. The germline V gene encodes CDR1 SNHLY and CDR2 FYNNEI. The CDR3 has 13 amino acids. The J segment lost 4 bases and the V segment lost 6 bases, leaving 5 bases of the junction unmatched. The CDR3 loop is CASRRDSSYGYTF. The CDR3 nucleotides read TGTGCCAGCAGAAGGGACAGCTCCTATGGCTACACCTTC.

The V gene is TRBV29-1, the J gene TRBJ2-1; 15 nucleotides agree with TRBD2. Trimming cost V 0 bases and J 7 bases; bases outside gene matches: 7. Germline V gene data show CDR1 as SQVTM and CDR2 as ANQGSEA. CDR3 length: 17 residues. The CDR3 here is CSVEDLRTSGGANEQFF. For the CDR3, the DNA is TGCAGCGTTGAAGATCTTAGGACTAGCGGGGGGGCAAATGAGCAGTTCTTC.

In this sample, this clone turned up a few times. The chain uses TRBV11-3 and TRBJ2-3; perhaps TRBD1 as D (5 bases). This CDR3 has 15 residues. Per germline, CDR1 SGHNT and CDR2 YENEEA. Trimming removed 1 base at V and 4 bases at J, with 12 bases between. This CDR3 reads CASSLGGRAADTQYF. The DNA of the CDR3 is TGTGCCAGCAGCTTAGGTGGCAGGGCGGCAGATACGCAGTATTTT.

This clone was seen a handful of times. The genes are TRBV15 and TRBJ2-6, with 7 bases that match TRBD1. J was trimmed by 0 bases and V by 3 bases; bases with no gene match: 5. The CDR3 is 17 residues long. Looked up from germline, CDR1 is LNHNV and CDR2 is YYDKDF (reference sequence). CDR3 DNA: TGTGCCACCAGCAGCAGGGGGATCTACTCTGGGGCCAACGTCCTGACTTTC. Encoded protein: CATSSRGIYSGANVLTF.

The rearrangement uses TRBV11-3 and TRBJ1-3; TRBD1 aligns across 9 bases. With V trimmed by 5 bases and J by 3 bases, 11 bases remained unmatched. Germline V gene lookup returns CDR1 SGHNT and CDR2 YENEEA. CDR3 size: 17 residues. CDR3 nucleotide sequence: TGTGCCAGCAGCCCTGGCGGGACAGGGAGAAGTGGAAACACCATATATTTT. As protein: CASSPGGTGRSGNTIYF.

J is TRBJ1-2 and V is TRBV14; 8 bases agree with TRBD1. CDR3 size: 13 residues. V trimming: 6 bases; J trimming: 4 bases; junction bases outside the gene matches: 4. Germline-derived CDR1 and CDR2 are SGHDN and FVKESK. CDR3 region: CASRKQGVYGYTF. The CDR3 nucleotides are TGTGCCAGCAGGAAACAGGGGGTCTATGGCTACACCTTC.

This chain joins TRBV5-3 and TRBJ1-2; 8 bases match TRBD1. TRBV5-3 is an ORF, and what it does is uncertain. Trimming cost V 0 bases and J 2 bases; bases outside gene matches: 18. This CDR3 comprises 20 residues. The CDR3 nucleotides are TGTGCCAGAAGCTTGGCCAGGATGAACGGACAGGGACCCTCCAACTATGGCTACACCTTC. Amino acid sequence: CARSLARMNGQGPSNYGYTF.

The J gene is TRBJ2-5, the V gene TRBV7-2; 8 bases fit TRBD2. Germline assignment: CDR1 SGHTA and CDR2 FQGNSA. The V segment lost 5 bases and the J segment 2 bases; nucleotides outside the gene matches: 4. The CDR3 covers 14 residues. The CDR3 region has the DNA TGTGCCAGCAGCATACCTAGCGGGCAAGAGACCCAGTACTTC. This gives the protein CASSIPSGQETQYF.

V is TRBV2 and J is TRBJ1-1, with a weak D call TRBD1 (6 bases). The CDR3 loop spans 15 amino acids. CDR1 is SNHLY, CDR2 FYNNEI, per germline. Trimming removed 6 bases at V and 5 bases at J, with 19 bases between. The CDR3 DNA is TGTGCCAGCAGCGAAATGACAGGCGGGGGAACTGAAGCTTTCTTT. This translates into CASSEMTGGGTEAFF. The complete variable domain, with remaining parts taken from reference TRBV2 and TRBJ1-1, reads EPEVTQTPSHQVTQMGQEVILRCVPISNHLYFYWYRQILGQKVEFLVSFYNNEISEKSEIFDDQFSVERPDGSNFTLKIRSTKLEDSAMYFCASSEMTGGGTEAFFGQGTRLTVV.

CDR3 bases: TGTGCGACTCAATCCTCTGGAAACACCATATATTTT. It is translated as CATQSSGNTIYF. The gene calls are TRBV28 and TRBJ1-3, with no clear D. In germline, CDR1 is MDHEN, CDR2 SYDVKM. The CDR3 contains 12 residues.

The chain employs TRBV5-1 and TRBJ2-2; perhaps TRBD2 as D (6 bases). The CDR3 totals 16 residues. Germline V gene lookup returns CDR1 SGHRS and CDR2 YFSETQ. The V end lost 0 bases, the J end lost 4 bases, and 13 bases lay between the germline ends. The CDR3 reads CASSLVAGPGTGELFF. The CDR3 region has the DNA TGCGCCAGCAGCTTGGTTGCGGGACCGGGCACCGGGGAGCTGTTTTTT. The complete variable domain, with remaining parts taken from reference TRBV5-1 and TRBJ2-2, reads KAGVTQTPRYLIKTRGQQVTLSCSPISGHRSVSWYQQTPGQGLQFLFEYFSETQRNKGNFPGRFSGRQFSNSRSEMNVSTLELGDSALYLCASSLVAGPGTGELFFGEGSRLTVL.